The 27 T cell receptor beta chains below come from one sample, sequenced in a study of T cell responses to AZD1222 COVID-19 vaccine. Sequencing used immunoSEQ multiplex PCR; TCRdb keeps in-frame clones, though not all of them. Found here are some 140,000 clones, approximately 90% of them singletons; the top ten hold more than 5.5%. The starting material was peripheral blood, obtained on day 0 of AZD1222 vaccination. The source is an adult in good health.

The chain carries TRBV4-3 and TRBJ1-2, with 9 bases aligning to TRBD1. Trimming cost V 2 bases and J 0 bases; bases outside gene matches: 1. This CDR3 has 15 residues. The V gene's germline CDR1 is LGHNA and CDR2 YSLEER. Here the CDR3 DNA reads TGCGCCAGCAGCCAACGGACAGGGGCTAACTATGGCTACACCTTC. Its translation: CASSQRTGANYGYTF.

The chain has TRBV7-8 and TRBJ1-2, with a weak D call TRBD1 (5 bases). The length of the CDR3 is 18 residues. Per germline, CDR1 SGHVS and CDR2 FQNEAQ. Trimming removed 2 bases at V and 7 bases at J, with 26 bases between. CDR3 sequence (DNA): TGTGCCAGCAGCTTATGGTCGGTCGGGAAAAAGGGGCCGCTTGGCTACACCTTC. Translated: CASSLWSVGKKGPLGYTF.

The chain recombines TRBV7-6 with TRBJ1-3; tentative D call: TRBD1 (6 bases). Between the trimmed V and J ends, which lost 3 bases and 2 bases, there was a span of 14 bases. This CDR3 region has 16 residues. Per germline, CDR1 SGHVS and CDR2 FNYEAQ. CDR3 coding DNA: TGTGCCAGCAGCTTGGCAGGGGCTGTTACTGGAAACACCATATATTTT. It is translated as CASSLAGAVTGNTIYF. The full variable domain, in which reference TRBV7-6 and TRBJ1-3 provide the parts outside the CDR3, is GAGVSQSPRYKVTKRGQDVALRCDPISGHVSLYWYRQALGQGPEFLTYFNYEAQQDKSGLPNDRFSAERPEGSISTLTIQRTEQRDSAMYRCASSLAGAVTGNTIYFGEGSWLTVV.

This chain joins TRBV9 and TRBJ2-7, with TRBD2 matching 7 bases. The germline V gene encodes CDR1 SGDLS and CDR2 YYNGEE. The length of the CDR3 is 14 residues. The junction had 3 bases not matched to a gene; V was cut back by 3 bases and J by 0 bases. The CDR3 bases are TGTGCCAGCAGCGCGGGCGGGAGCTCCTACGAGCAGTACTTC. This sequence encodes CASSAGGSSYEQYF.

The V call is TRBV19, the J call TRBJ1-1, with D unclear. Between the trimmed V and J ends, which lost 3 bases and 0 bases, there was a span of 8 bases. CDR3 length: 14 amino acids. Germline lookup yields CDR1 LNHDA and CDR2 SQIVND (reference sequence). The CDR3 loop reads CASSIRGLNTEAFF. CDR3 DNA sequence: TGTGCCAGTAGTATTCGGGGTCTGAACACTGAAGCTTTCTTT.

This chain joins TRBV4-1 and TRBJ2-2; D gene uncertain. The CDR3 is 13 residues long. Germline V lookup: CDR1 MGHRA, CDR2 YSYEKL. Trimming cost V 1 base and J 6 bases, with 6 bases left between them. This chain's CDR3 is CASSQVNAGELFF. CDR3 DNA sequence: TGCGCCAGCAGCCAAGTCAATGCCGGGGAGCTGTTTTTT.

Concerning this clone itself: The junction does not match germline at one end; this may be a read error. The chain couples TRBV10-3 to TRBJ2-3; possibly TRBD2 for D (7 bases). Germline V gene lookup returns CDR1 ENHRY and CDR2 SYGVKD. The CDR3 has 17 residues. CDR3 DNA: TGTGCCATCAGTCCGAGTCCTGAGGGGGGGCGCACACATACGCAGTATTTT. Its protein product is CAISPSPEGGRTHTQYF.

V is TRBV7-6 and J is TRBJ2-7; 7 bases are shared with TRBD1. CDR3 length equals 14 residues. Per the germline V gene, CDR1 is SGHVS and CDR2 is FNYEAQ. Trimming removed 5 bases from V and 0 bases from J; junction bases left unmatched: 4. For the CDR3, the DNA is TGTGCCAGCAGCCCTCGGGACAGCTCCTACGAGCAGTACTTC. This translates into CASSPRDSSYEQYF.

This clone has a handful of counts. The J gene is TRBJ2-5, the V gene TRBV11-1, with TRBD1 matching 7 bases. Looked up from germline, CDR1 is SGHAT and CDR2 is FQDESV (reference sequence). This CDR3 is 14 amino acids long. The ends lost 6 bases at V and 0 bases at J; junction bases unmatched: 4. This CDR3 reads CASRYRGNQETQYF. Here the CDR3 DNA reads TGTGCCAGCAGATACAGGGGCAACCAAGAGACCCAGTACTTC.

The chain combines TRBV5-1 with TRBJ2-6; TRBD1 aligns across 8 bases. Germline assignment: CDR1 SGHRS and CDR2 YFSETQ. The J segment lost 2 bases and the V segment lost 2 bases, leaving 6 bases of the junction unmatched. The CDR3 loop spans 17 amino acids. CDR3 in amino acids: CASSLDRGGTGANVLTF. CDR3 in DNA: TGCGCCAGCAGCTTAGACAGGGGTGGAACTGGGGCCAACGTCCTGACTTTC. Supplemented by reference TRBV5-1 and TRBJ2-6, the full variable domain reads KAGVTQTPRYLIKTRGQQVTLSCSPISGHRSVSWYQQTPGQGLQFLFEYFSETQRNKGNFPGRFSGRQFSNSRSEMNVSTLELGDSALYLCASSLDRGGTGANVLTFGAGSRLTVL.

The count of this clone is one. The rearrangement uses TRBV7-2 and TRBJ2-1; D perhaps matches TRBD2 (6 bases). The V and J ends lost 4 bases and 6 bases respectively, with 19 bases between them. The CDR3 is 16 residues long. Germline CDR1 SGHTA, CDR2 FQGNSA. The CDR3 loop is CASSSRGGEAGNEQFF. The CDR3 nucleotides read TGTGCCAGCAGCTCACGCGGAGGGGAGGCGGGCAATGAGCAGTTCTTC. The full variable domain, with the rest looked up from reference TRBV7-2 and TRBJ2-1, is GAGVSQSPSNKVTEKGKDVELRCDPISGHTALYWYRQSLGQGLEFLIYFQGNSAPDKSGLPSDRFSAERTGGSVSTLTIQRTQQEDSAVYLCASSSRGGEAGNEQFFGPGTRLTVL.

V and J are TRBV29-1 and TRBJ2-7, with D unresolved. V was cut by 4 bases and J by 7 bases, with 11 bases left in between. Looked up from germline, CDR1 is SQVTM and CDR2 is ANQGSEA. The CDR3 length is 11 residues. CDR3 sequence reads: CSVGLGGEQYF. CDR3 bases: TGCAGCGTTGGATTAGGTGGGGAGCAGTACTTC.

The CDR3 DNA follows: TGTGCCAGCCTTAGGGGGCGACTAGCCTTGGGCGAGCAGTACTTC. This sequence encodes CASLRGRLALGEQYF. V is TRBV7-8 and J is TRBJ2-7; D tentatively fits TRBD1 or TRBD2 (7 bases each). This CDR3 comprises 15 residues. CDR1 SGHVS and CDR2 FQNEAQ come from the germline V gene. Deletions cut 8 bases from V and 6 bases from J, with 23 bases between.

In DNA form, the CDR3 reads TGTGCCAGCAGCTTAGGCATCTACAGAGGGAGAGCCAAAAACATTCAGTACTTC. It is translated as CASSLGIYRGRAKNIQYF. The rearrangement links TRBV7-8 to TRBJ2-4, with D perhaps TRBD2 (5 bases). V lost 1 base and J lost 0, with 16 bases in between. This CDR3 has 18 amino acids. Germline assignment: CDR1 SGHVS and CDR2 FQNEAQ.

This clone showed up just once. CDR3 residues: CASSDPREEAYEQYF. The CDR3, as DNA: TGTGCCAGCAGTGACCCCCGGGAGGAAGCCTACGAGCAGTACTTC. The V call is TRBV25-1, the J call TRBJ2-7; TRBD2 matches 7 bases. Germline V lookup: CDR1 MGHDK, CDR2 SYGVNS. This CDR3 has 15 residues. V gave up 3 bases and J gave up 2 bases; unmatched junction bases: 7.

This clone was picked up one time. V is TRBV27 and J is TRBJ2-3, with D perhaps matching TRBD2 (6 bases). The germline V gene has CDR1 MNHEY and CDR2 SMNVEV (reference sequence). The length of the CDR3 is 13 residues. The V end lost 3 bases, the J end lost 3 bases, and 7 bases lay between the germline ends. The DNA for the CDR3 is TGTGCCAGCAGTTTCCTAGCGACAGATACGCAGTATTTT. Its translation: CASSFLATDTQYF.

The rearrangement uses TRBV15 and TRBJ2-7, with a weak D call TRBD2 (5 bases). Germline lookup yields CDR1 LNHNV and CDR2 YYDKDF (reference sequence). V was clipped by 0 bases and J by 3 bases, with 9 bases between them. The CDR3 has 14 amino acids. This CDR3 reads CATSRDRRDYEQYF. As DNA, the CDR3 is TGTGCCACCAGCAGAGATCGTCGGGACTACGAGCAGTACTTC.

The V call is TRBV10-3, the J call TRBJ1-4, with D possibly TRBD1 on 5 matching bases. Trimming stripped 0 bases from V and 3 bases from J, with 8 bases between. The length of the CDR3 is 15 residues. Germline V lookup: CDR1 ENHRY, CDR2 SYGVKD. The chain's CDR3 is CAISESGTANEKLFF. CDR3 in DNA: TGTGCCATCAGTGAGTCTGGGACGGCTAATGAAAAACTGTTTTTT.

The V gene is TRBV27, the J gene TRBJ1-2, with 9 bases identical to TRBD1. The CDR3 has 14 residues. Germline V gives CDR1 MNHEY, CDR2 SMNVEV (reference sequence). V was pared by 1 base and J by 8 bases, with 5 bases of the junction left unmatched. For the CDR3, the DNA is TGTGCCAGCAGTTTATTTAGGGACAGGGACGGCTACACCTTC. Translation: CASSLFRDRDGYTF.

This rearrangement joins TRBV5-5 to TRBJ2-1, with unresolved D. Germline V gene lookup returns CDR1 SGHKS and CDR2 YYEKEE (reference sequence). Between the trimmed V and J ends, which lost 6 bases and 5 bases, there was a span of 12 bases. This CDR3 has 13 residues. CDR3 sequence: CASNWGFNNEQFF. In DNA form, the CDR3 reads TGTGCCAGCAACTGGGGATTCAACAATGAGCAGTTCTTC.

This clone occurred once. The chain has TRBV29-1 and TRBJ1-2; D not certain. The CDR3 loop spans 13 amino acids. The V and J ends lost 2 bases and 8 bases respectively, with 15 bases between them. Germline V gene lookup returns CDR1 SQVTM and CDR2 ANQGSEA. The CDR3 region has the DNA TGCAGCGTTGAATTTGGTGGCTTAGGGGGCTACACCTTC. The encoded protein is CSVEFGGLGGYTF.

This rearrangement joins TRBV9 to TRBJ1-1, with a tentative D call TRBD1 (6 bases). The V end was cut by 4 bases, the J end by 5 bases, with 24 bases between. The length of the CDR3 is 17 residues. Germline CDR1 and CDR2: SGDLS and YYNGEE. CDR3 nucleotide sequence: TGTGCCAGCAGCAAAGAAGGGACATCGACCCTGGGGACTGAAGCTTTCTTT. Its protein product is CASSKEGTSTLGTEAFF.

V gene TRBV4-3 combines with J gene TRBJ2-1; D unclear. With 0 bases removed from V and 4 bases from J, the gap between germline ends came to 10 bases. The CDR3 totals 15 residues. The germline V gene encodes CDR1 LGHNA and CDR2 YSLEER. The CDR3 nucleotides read TGCGCCAGCAGCCAAGATCTCCATTGGTACAATGAGCAGTTCTTC. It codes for CASSQDLHWYNEQFF.

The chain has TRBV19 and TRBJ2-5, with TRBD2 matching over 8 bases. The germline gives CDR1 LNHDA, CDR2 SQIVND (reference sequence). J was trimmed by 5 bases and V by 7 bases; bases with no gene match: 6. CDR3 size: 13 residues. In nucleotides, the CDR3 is TGTGCCAGTACCTTCGGGGGGGCTGAGACCCAGTACTTC. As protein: CASTFGGAETQYF.

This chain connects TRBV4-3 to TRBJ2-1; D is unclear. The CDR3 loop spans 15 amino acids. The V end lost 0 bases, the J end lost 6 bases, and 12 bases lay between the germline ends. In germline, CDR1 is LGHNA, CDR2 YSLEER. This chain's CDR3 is CASSQDIGDGNEQFF. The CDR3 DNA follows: TGCGCCAGCAGCCAAGATATTGGGGATGGCAATGAGCAGTTCTTC.

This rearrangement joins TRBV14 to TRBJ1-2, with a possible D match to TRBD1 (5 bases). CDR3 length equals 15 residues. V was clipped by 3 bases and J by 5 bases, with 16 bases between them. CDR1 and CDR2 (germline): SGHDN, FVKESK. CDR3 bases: TGTGCCAGCAGCCAGTTTCCTAAGGGGCCGTATGGCTACACCTTC. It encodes CASSQFPKGPYGYTF.

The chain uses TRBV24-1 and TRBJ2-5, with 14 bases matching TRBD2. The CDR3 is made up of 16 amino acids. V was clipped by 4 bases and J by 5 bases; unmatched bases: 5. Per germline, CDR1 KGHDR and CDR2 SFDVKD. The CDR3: CATSDRRTSGRETQYF. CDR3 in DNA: TGTGCCACCAGTGACCGTAGGACTAGCGGGAGGGAGACCCAGTACTTC.